What follows is one T cell receptor (beta chain) and its context. As yet, its antigen is unknown. Genomic DNA acted as the template from which TCR beta VDJ combination and CDR3 sequence profiling were carried out. A single record per CDR3 protein comes from TCRdb applying MiXCR to the reads. The data show approximately 470,000 distinct CDR3 sequences, approximately 32% seen once. These data originate in a study of CD8+CD57+ T cells in acquired aplastic anemia. The study's findings and limits: Patients versus controls showed no significant CD8+ Simpson's diversity difference. Overlapping CD8+ CDR3 repertoires of patients and controls contained some 27 shared sequences.

The CDR3 contains 19 residues. Per the germline V gene, CDR1 is LGHDT and CDR2 is YNNKEL (reference sequence). V shed 1 base and J shed 3 bases, with 22 bases lying between them. Sequencing involved patients with CD8+CD57+ cell expansion previously shown by flow cytometry. A severe acquired aplastic anemia diagnosis applied to all patients. Material: sorted CD4+, CD8+, or CD8+CD57+ T cells (not recorded which) from PBMCs. The chain carries TRBV3-1 and TRBJ2-4; tentative D call: TRBD2 (6 bases). The TCR originated in a human donor with aplastic anemia. The CDR3 sequence is CASSQAGGRLVLLKNIQYF. The CDR3 DNA reads as TGTGCCAGCAGCCAAGCCGGGGGTCGGCTAGTTTTGCTCAAAAACATTCAGTACTTC.